Listed here are 6 T cell receptor beta chains from one sample, sequenced in a study of blood T cell repertoires in COVID-19. Sequencing used immunoSEQ multiplex PCR; TCRdb keeps in-frame clones, though not all of them. The sample consists of fewer than 200,000 clones, around 88% of them appearing once. The sequencing input was peripheral blood. Receptors originate from a woman in her sixties or seventies who had recovered from COVID-19.

This chain links TRBV4-2 with TRBJ2-5; 8 bases map to TRBD2. The junction had 2 bases not matched to a gene; V was cut back by 0 bases and J by 5 bases. The CDR3 runs to 14 residues. CDR1 is LGHNA and CDR2 is YNFKEQ in the germline V gene. CDR3 region: CASSQDRGGETQYF. In DNA, the CDR3 is TGTGCCAGCAGCCAAGATCGCGGGGGGGAGACCCAGTACTTC.

The chain joins TRBV5-1 to TRBJ1-4, with D unresolved. The CDR3 has 14 amino acids. The V end lost 2 bases, the J end lost 5 bases, and 10 bases lay between the germline ends. Germline-derived CDR1 and CDR2 are SGHRS and YFSETQ. The CDR3 here is CASSFGVGNEKLFF. CDR3 bases: TGCGCCAGCAGCTTCGGGGTCGGGAATGAAAAACTGTTTTTT.

This clone has only one observation. One end of the junction fails to match germline, which may point to a read error. The sample carries other DNA sequences with the same CDR3. V and J are TRBV2 and TRBJ1-2; D not resolved. CDR3 length equals 11 residues. The V gene's germline CDR1 is SNHLY and CDR2 FYNNEI. CDR3 sequence: CASSREDGYTF. The CDR3 DNA sequence: TGCGCCAGCAGCCGGGAGGATGGCTACACCTTC.

This chain uses TRBV18 with TRBJ2-6; no firm D call. The V end was cut by 0 bases, the J end by 1 base, with 7 bases between. Germline loops: CDR1 KGHSH, CDR2 LQKENI. CDR3 length: 16 amino acids. This chain's CDR3 is CASSPPGLSGANVLTF. In DNA, the CDR3 is TGTGCCAGCTCACCACCGGGCCTGTCTGGGGCCAACGTCCTGACTTTC.

The rearrangement links TRBV6-5 to TRBJ2-3; TRBD1 matches 7 bases. The CDR3 is made up of 15 amino acids. The V and J ends lost 2 bases and 5 bases, in that order; junction bases with no gene match: 7. Germline CDR1 is MNHEY and CDR2 is SVGAGI. The CDR3 region is CASSYRGPSGDTQYF. The CDR3 nucleotides are TGTGCCAGCAGTTACAGGGGGCCCTCGGGAGATACGCAGTATTTT.

The sample holds one count of this clone. This chain connects TRBV9 to TRBJ2-2, with D perhaps matching TRBD1 (5 bases). Trimming removed 7 bases at V and 0 bases at J, with 13 bases between. CDR3 size: 15 residues. Germline V gene sequence: CDR1 SGDLS, CDR2 YYNGEE. The chain's CDR3 is CASGRGAANTGELFF. CDR3 bases: TGTGCCAGCGGCCGTGGGGCGGCGAACACCGGGGAGCTGTTTTTT.